The 25 T cell receptor beta chains below were found in one sample sequenced in a study of cytomegalovirus exposure and HLA in healthy donors. The PCR ran on 60 Vbeta and 13 Jbeta primers. The table came from immunoSEQ multiplex PCR; TCRdb's copy has only in-frame clones and leaves some out. The sample has 110,000 or so clones, around 69% seen once. The sequenced sample consisted of PBMCs. The receptors shown here come from a man between 45 and 60 years old in good health and CMV-seropositive.

The V call is TRBV7-9, the J call TRBJ2-7, with TRBD1 matching over 10 bases. CDR3 length: 15 amino acids. V lost 7 bases, J lost 3 bases, and 9 bases stayed unmatched. Germline lookup yields CDR1 SEHNR and CDR2 FQNEAQ (reference sequence). CDR3 nucleotides: TGTGCCAGCATCCGCGGACAGGGGGAGGTCTACGAGCAGTACTTC. Translated, it gives CASIRGQGEVYEQYF.

CDR3 residues: CASEGAGTEAFF. Written as DNA, the CDR3 is TGTGCCAGCGAGGGGGCCGGCACTGAAGCTTTCTTT. The chain couples TRBV19 to TRBJ1-1, with 7 bases fitting TRBD1. CDR1 and CDR2 from the germline V gene are LNHDA and SQIVND (reference sequence). The CDR3 has 12 amino acids. J gave up 4 bases and V 9 bases, and 5 bases lay outside the gene matches.

V gene TRBV4-3 combines with J gene TRBJ2-1; D is perhaps TRBD1 (7 bases). The CDR3 spans 16 residues. Germline loops: CDR1 LGHNA, CDR2 YSLEER. Trimming took 4 bases from V and 3 from J, leaving 16 bases between them. The CDR3 spells CASSLTGGGSYNEQFF. The CDR3 DNA sequence: TGCGCCAGCAGCCTTACTGGAGGGGGCAGCTACAATGAGCAGTTCTTC.

This chain joins TRBV18 and TRBJ1-5; possibly TRBD1 for D (6 bases). The V gene lost 6 bases and the J gene lost 11 bases, with 23 bases spanning the gap. Germline CDR1 reads KGHSH; CDR2 reads LQKENI. The CDR3 length is 15 residues. The CDR3, as DNA: TGTGCCAGCTCCCTAGGGGTCGGACAGACAATTTCCCAGCATTTT. This codes for CASSLGVGQTISQHF. Together with reference TRBV18 and TRBJ1-5, the CDR3 gives the full variable domain: NAGVMQNPRHLVRRRGQEARLRCSPMKGHSHVYWYRQLPEEGLKFMVYLQKENIIDESGMPKERFSAEFPKEGPSILRIQQVVRGDSAAYFCASSLGVGQTISQHFGDGTRLSIL.

The chain carries TRBV19 and TRBJ2-7, with 13 bases that match TRBD2. V was clipped by 6 bases and J by 3 bases; unmatched bases: 11. The CDR3 consists of 17 residues. Germline V gene lookup returns CDR1 LNHDA and CDR2 SQIVND (reference sequence). This chain's CDR3 is CASSPGQRTSGSYEQYF. In DNA, the CDR3 is TGTGCCAGTAGCCCGGGACAGAGGACTAGCGGGAGCTACGAGCAGTACTTC.

J is TRBJ2-1 and V is TRBV6-5, with 8 bases identical to TRBD2. Trimming cost V 4 bases and J 6 bases; bases outside gene matches: 8. The germline V gene has CDR1 MNHEY and CDR2 SVGAGI. The length of the CDR3 is 15 residues. The chain's CDR3 is CASSFFAGGFNEQFF. In nucleotides, the CDR3 is TGTGCCAGCAGTTTCTTTGCGGGAGGATTCAATGAGCAGTTCTTC.

This chain connects TRBV5-1 to TRBJ1-4, with TRBD1 matching over 7 bases. Germline V gives CDR1 SGHRS, CDR2 YFSETQ. Trimming removed 1 base from V and 0 bases from J; junction bases left unmatched: 12. The length of the CDR3 is 19 residues. The CDR3 nucleotides are TGCGCCAGCAGCTTGCAAGAACCGGGACAGTATTCAACTAATGAAAAACTGTTTTTT. It codes for CASSLQEPGQYSTNEKLFF. The full variable domain, its missing parts supplied by reference TRBV5-1 and TRBJ1-4, is KAGVTQTPRYLIKTRGQQVTLSCSPISGHRSVSWYQQTPGQGLQFLFEYFSETQRNKGNFPGRFSGRQFSNSRSEMNVSTLELGDSALYLCASSLQEPGQYSTNEKLFFGSGTQLSVL.

DNA of the CDR3: TGCGCCAGCAGTCCTGACAGGAGCTCCTACAATGAGCAGTTCTTC. This gives the protein CASSPDRSSYNEQFF. The chain recombines TRBV10-1 with TRBJ2-1, with D possibly TRBD1 on 6 matching bases. The germline gives CDR1 WNHNN, CDR2 SYGVQD (reference sequence). The CDR3 runs to 15 residues. Trimming pared 5 bases from V and 0 bases from J, leaving 11 bases between.

The chain carries TRBV18 and TRBJ1-1; D might be TRBD1 (5 bases). Germline V gene lookup returns CDR1 KGHSH and CDR2 LQKENI. V was shortened by 2 bases and J by 3 bases, with 10 bases between the two germline ends. The CDR3 covers 14 residues. The CDR3 coding sequence is TGTGCCAGCTCACCAAGTACAGGCCACACTGAAGCTTTCTTT. Translation: CASSPSTGHTEAFF. Full variable domain (missing parts from reference TRBV18 and TRBJ1-1): NAGVMQNPRHLVRRRGQEARLRCSPMKGHSHVYWYRQLPEEGLKFMVYLQKENIIDESGMPKERFSAEFPKEGPSILRIQQVVRGDSAAYFCASSPSTGHTEAFFGQGTRLTVV.

The chain has TRBV9 and TRBJ2-7; 8 nucleotides line up with TRBD2. This CDR3 has 15 residues. Germline CDR1 SGDLS, CDR2 YYNGEE. Trimming at V came to 3 bases and at J to 2 bases, leaving 7 bases not matched to a gene. CDR3 in amino acids: CASSASGGPTYEQYF. The CDR3 bases are TGTGCCAGCAGCGCCAGCGGGGGACCCACCTACGAGCAGTACTTC.

This clone was counted only a few times. The V gene is TRBV25-1, the J gene TRBJ1-4; D call uncertain. Trimming left V 4 bases short and J 5 bases short, with 11 bases between. Looked up from germline, CDR1 is MGHDK and CDR2 is SYGVNS. This CDR3 contains 14 residues. The CDR3 DNA is TGTGCCAGCAGTGCCCTGGGAGGGAATGAAAAACTGTTTTTT. The encoded protein is CASSALGGNEKLFF. Together with reference TRBV25-1 and TRBJ1-4, the CDR3 gives the full variable domain: EADIYQTPRYLVIGTGKKITLECSQTMGHDKMYWYQQDPGMELHLIHYSYGVNSTEKGDLSSESTVSRIRTEHFPLTLESARPSHTSQYLCASSALGGNEKLFFGSGTQLSVL.

The genes are TRBV1 and TRBJ1-4; the D segment call TRBD1 is taken from the table without a DNA check. TRBV1 is a pseudogene locus. The CDR3 contains 18 residues. The DNA of the CDR3 is TGCACCAGCAGCCAAGATCCCGTATGGGACAGTGGTAATGAAAAACTGTTTTTT. Translation gives CTSSQDPVWDSGNEKLFF.

Here the CDR3 reads CASRPWGDNQETQYF. CDR3 coding DNA: TGTGCCAGTAGGCCTTGGGGGGATAACCAAGAGACCCAGTACTTC. The chain uses TRBV19 and TRBJ2-5; D might be TRBD2 (6 bases). This CDR3 region has 15 residues. Germline lookup yields CDR1 LNHDA and CDR2 SQIVND (reference sequence). Trimming stripped 6 bases from V and 0 bases from J, with 14 bases between.

This chain uses TRBV7-2 with TRBJ1-4, with TRBD1 identical over 8 bases. V lost 11 bases to trimming and J lost 5 bases; unmatched junction nucleotides: 13. Germline V CDR1 and CDR2: SGHTA, FQGNSA. This CDR3 is built from 15 residues. The CDR3 nucleotides read TGTGCCTGTGGGGGCAGGGGGCTTGCAAATGAAAAACTGTTTTTT. Its protein is CACGGRGLANEKLFF.

This chain uses TRBV18 with TRBJ2-5; 9 bases are shared with TRBD2. Unmatched junction bases numbered 7, after V lost 3 bases and J lost 5 bases. This CDR3 has 15 residues. Germline V gives CDR1 KGHSH, CDR2 LQKENI. CDR3: CASSPRTSGQETQYF. As DNA, the CDR3 is TGTGCCAGCTCACCTAGAACTAGCGGGCAGGAGACCCAGTACTTC. Together with reference TRBV18 and TRBJ2-5, the CDR3 gives the full variable domain: NAGVMQNPRHLVRRRGQEARLRCSPMKGHSHVYWYRQLPEEGLKFMVYLQKENIIDESGMPKERFSAEFPKEGPSILRIQQVVRGDSAAYFCASSPRTSGQETQYFGPGTRLLVL.

This clone was seen only once. The gene calls are TRBV19 and TRBJ2-2; 7 positions match TRBD1. This CDR3 is built from 18 residues. J lost 1 base, V lost 1 base, and 9 bases had no gene match. CDR1 is LNHDA, CDR2 SQIVND, per germline (reference sequence). The CDR3 region is CASSIAQTGPLNTGELFF. The CDR3 bases are TGTGCCAGTAGTATAGCCCAGACAGGGCCTCTGAACACCGGGGAGCTGTTTTTT.

The chain has TRBV9 and TRBJ2-7, with 8 positions matching TRBD2. V lost 0 bases and J lost 2; bases outside the gene matches: 7. The CDR3 consists of 16 residues. Per the germline V gene, CDR1 is SGDLS and CDR2 is YYNGEE. CDR3 in amino acids: CASSVDPGGTPYEQYF. The CDR3 DNA reads TGTGCCAGCAGCGTAGATCCGGGGGGGACCCCCTACGAGCAGTACTTC.

The chain uses TRBV9 and TRBJ1-3, with D unresolved. The CDR3 contains 11 residues. Germline lookup yields CDR1 SGDLS and CDR2 YYNGEE. The V end lost 4 bases, the J end lost 9 bases, and 8 bases lay between the germline ends. This CDR3 is CASSLGGTIYF. The CDR3 DNA reads as TGTGCCAGCAGCCTCGGTGGCACCATATATTTT.

The V gene is TRBV19, the J gene TRBJ1-1; 7 positions match TRBD1. The CDR3 contains 14 residues. Germline CDR1 is LNHDA and CDR2 is SQIVND (reference sequence). J gave up 4 bases and V 4 bases, and 6 bases lay outside the gene matches. CDR3 DNA sequence: TGTGCCAGTAGTAACACAGGGGACCGCACTGAAGCTTTCTTT. Encoded protein: CASSNTGDRTEAFF. Drawing the rest from reference TRBV19 and TRBJ1-1, the complete variable domain is DGGITQSPKYLFRKEGQNVTLSCEQNLNHDAMYWYRQDPGQGLRLIYYSQIVNDFQKGDIAEGYSVSREKKESFPLTVTSAQKNPTAFYLCASSNTGDRTEAFFGQGTRLTVV.

V usage is TRBV4-1 and J usage is TRBJ2-1; 12 nucleotides agree with TRBD2. The junction had 9 bases not matched to a gene; V was cut back by 10 bases and J by 5 bases. The CDR3 has 15 residues. Germline V CDR1 and CDR2: MGHRA, YSYEKL. The chain's CDR3 is CATRSGLAGNNEQFF. CDR3 nucleotides: TGCGCCACCAGGTCCGGACTAGCGGGAAACAATGAGCAGTTCTTC.

This chain joins TRBV5-5 and TRBJ1-2; D is unclear. Between the trimmed V and J ends, which lost 4 bases and 4 bases, there was a span of 17 bases. Per the germline V gene, CDR1 is SGHKS and CDR2 is YYEKEE (reference sequence). CDR3 length equals 15 residues. The chain's CDR3 is CASSPHLVGSYGYTF. The CDR3 coding sequence is TGTGCCAGCAGCCCACATCTTGTCGGGTCCTATGGCTACACCTTC.

The chain has TRBV5-1 and TRBJ2-3, with 9 bases aligning to TRBD2. With V trimmed by 0 bases and J by 7 bases, 9 bases remained unmatched. The germline V gene encodes CDR1 SGHRS and CDR2 YFSETQ. This CDR3 has 16 residues. CDR3: CASSLGLAVEGNTQYF. The CDR3, as DNA: TGCGCCAGCAGCTTGGGACTAGCGGTTGAGGGGAATACGCAGTATTTT.

This chain joins TRBV7-2 and TRBJ2-1; TRBD1 matches 9 bases. The CDR3 is made up of 15 amino acids. The V gene's germline CDR1 is SGHTA and CDR2 FQGNSA. V lost 4 bases and J lost 4; bases outside the gene matches: 5. The CDR3 nucleotides are TGTGCCAGCAGCTCCGGACAGGGGACTTACAATGAGCAGTTCTTC. Translation gives CASSSGQGTYNEQFF.

This rearrangement joins TRBV2 to TRBJ1-6; perhaps TRBD1 as D (5 bases). Germline lookup yields CDR1 SNHLY and CDR2 FYNNEI. The V and J ends lost 7 bases and 16 bases respectively, with 14 bases between them. CDR3 length: 11 residues. The chain's CDR3 is CASTRGRGLHF. CDR3 nucleotide sequence: TGTGCCAGCACCCGTGGGAGGGGACTCCACTTT.

The chain combines TRBV7-2 with TRBJ2-7; D possibly corresponds to TRBD2 (6 bases). Trimming left V 7 bases short and J 6 bases short, with 13 bases between. The CDR3 is 12 residues long. Germline V gene data show CDR1 as SGHTA and CDR2 as FQGNSA. The CDR3 loop is CASTPQGGEQYF. In DNA form, the CDR3 reads TGTGCCAGCACCCCGCAGGGAGGCGAGCAGTACTTC.